This T cell receptor (beta chain) is from a study of shared clonotypes between healthy human individuals. Study as a whole: Each donor had three CD4 naive, three CD4 memory, two CD8 naive and one CD8 memory plate. Findings of the study overall: Across several donors, naive CD4 shared 5% to 6%, naive CD8 under 4%, memory CD4 roughly 2.3%, memory CD8 0.4% to 0.5%. Relative to memory subsets, naive subsets generally showed larger estimated richness.

Details on this clone: Antigen unknown.

TCRdb keeps only in-frame clones here, not all; method: immunoSEQ multiplex PCR. The sample holds over 2 million clones, approximately 90% seen once. V shed 7 bases and J shed 3 bases, with 16 bases lying between them. CDR3 length: 15 residues. The germline V gene has CDR1 MDHEN and CDR2 SYDVKM. Sequenced sample: naive CD4+ T cells from PBMCs. The subset was: CD45RA+ positively selected. The sequence was collected from a man aged 18 to 35 in good health. Some clones in this sample may be carry-over from other donors' samples. The chain uses TRBV28 and TRBJ2-1; D gene uncertain. The CDR3 loop is CASIPGHLGYNEQFF. CDR3 DNA sequence: TGTGCCAGCATCCCGGGCCACTTAGGCTACAATGAGCAGTTCTTC. The full variable domain, in which reference TRBV28 and TRBJ2-1 provide the parts outside the CDR3, is DVKVTQSSRYLVKRTGEKVFLECVQDMDHENMFWYRQDPGLGLRLIYFSYDVKMKEKGDIPEGYSVSREKKERFSLILESASTNQTSMYLCASIPGHLGYNEQFFGPGTRLTVL.